A selection of T cell receptor beta chains follows, all from one sample in a study of cytomegalovirus exposure and HLA in healthy donors. Generated by immunoSEQ multiplex PCR, the TCRdb table keeps only in-frame clones and is missing some. The data show under 150,000 clones, about 73% seen once. Sample: PBMCs. Source of these receptors: a woman in her thirties in good health and CMV-seropositive. CDR3s include the opening cysteine and the closing phenylalanine or tryptophan. The D gene is left open where the match is weak. The size of a clone is reported for some rows only, either as once, few or many, or as a class for expanded clones.

NA	TRBV4-1	TRBJ2-1	14	NA	TGCGCCAGCAGCCAAGTAGGGACTTACAATGAGCAGTTCTTC	CASSQVGTYNEQFF
NA	TRBV7-2	TRBJ2-1	14	NA	TGTGCCAGCAGCTTAGCGCAGACAGACAATGAGCAGTTCTTC	CASSLAQTDNEQFF
TRBD1	TRBV2	TRBJ2-2	13	NA	TGTGCCTGGGCCGGACAGGGAACCGGGGAGCTGTTTTTT	CAWAGQGTGELFF
NA	TRBV28	TRBJ1-1	15	NA	TGTGCCAGCAGTTCCCCAGCAGGGGCGAGCACTGAAGCTTTCTTT	CASSSPAGASTEAFF
NA	TRBV5-5	TRBJ1-5	17	NA	TGTGCCAGCAGCCACAAACCGTCGACAGTTAGCAATCAGCCCCAGCATTTT	CASSHKPSTVSNQPQHF
TRBD1	TRBV28	TRBJ1-4	17	NA	TGTGCCAGCAGTGGGGGACAGCACCTCGGGGTTAATGAAAAACTGTTTTTT	CASSGGQHLGVNEKLFF
NA	TRBV28	TRBJ1-5	14	NA	TGTGCCAGCAGCCGAGGGGGTTCGGATCAGCCCCAGCATTTT	CASSRGGSDQPQHF
TRBD2	TRBV6-5	TRBJ2-7	13	few	TGTGCCAGCAAAAGGGAGGGCGCCTACGAGCAGTACTTC	CASKREGAYEQYF
NA	TRBV2	TRBJ2-7	12	NA	TGTGCCAGCAGTGTGGGAGCCGACGAGCAGTACTTC	CASSVGADEQYF
TRBD2	TRBV7-7	TRBJ2-1	16	NA	TGTGCCAGCAGCTTACTAGCGGGGGCCGAGGAGAATGAGCAGTTCTTC	CASSLLAGAEENEQFF
NA	TRBV19	TRBJ1-3	15	few	TGTGCCAGTAGTAAACAGGTCCGGTCTGGAAACACCATATATTTT	CASSKQVRSGNTIYF
TRBD2	TRBV29-1	TRBJ2-7	14	NA	TGCAGCGCCCAAGGGAGGGAAAGGACCTACGAGCAGTACTTC	CSAQGRERTYEQYF
TRBD1	TRBV28	TRBJ1-4	16	NA	TGTGCCAGCAGTTCACCCGGGACAGCAACTAATGAAAAACTGTTTTTT	CASSSPGTATNEKLFF
NA	TRBV29-1	TRBJ2-7	13	NA	TGCAGCGTAGGTGGGGGCGGAGAATACGAGCAGTACTTC	CSVGGGGEYEQYF
NA	TRBV7-2	TRBJ2-1	16	NA	TGTGCCAGCAGCTTTTCGGGGTCTGGCTACTACAATGAGCAGTTCTTC	CASSFSGSGYYNEQFF
NA	TRBV5-4	TRBJ1-1	14	few	TGTGCCAGCAGCTTGGATAACAAGAACACTGAAGCTTTCTTT	CASSLDNKNTEAFF
TRBD2	TRBV4-3	TRBJ2-1	20	NA	TGCGCCAGCAGCCAAGCCCTCCGACTAGCGGGGGGGCGAAGATACAATGAGCAGTTCTTC	CASSQALRLAGGRRYNEQFF
NA	TRBV4-1	TRBJ1-3	16	NA	TGCGCCAGCAGCTCCCACTCACGCGCGGCGGGAAACACCATATATTTT	CASSSHSRAAGNTIYF
NA	TRBV11-2	TRBJ2-3	12	NA	TGTGCCAGCAGCCAGATGCCAGATACGCAGTATTTT	CASSQMPDTQYF
NA	TRBV5-4	TRBJ1-6	16	NA	TGTGCCAGCAGCTTGTCTACCCGTTCGATTAGTTCACCCCTCCACTTT	CASSLSTRSISSPLHF
NA	TRBV28	TRBJ1-2	15	NA	TGTGCCAGCAACTTAGGTCGGGGGACCAACTATGGCTACACCTTC	CASNLGRGTNYGYTF
NA	TRBV28	TRBJ1-1	14	NA	TGTGCCAGCAGTTTATATGGGGGCAACACTGAAGCTTTCTTT	CASSLYGGNTEAFF
NA	TRBV4-1	TRBJ2-7	16	NA	TGCGCCAGCAGCCCACGGACCCCTAGCGAGTCCTACGAGCAGTACTTC	CASSPRTPSESYEQYF
NA	TRBV19	TRBJ1-1	13	NA	TGTGCCAGTAGTATCGGCCAGGCAAAGGTAGCTTTCTTT	CASSIGQAKVAFF
NA	TRBV2	TRBJ2-1	13	NA	TGTGCCAGCAATCAGGACTCCTACAATGAGCAGTTCTTC	CASNQDSYNEQFF
TRBD1	TRBV5-4	TRBJ2-1	15	NA	TGTGCCAGCAGCCCAACCGGGGACAGCTACAATGAGCAGTTCTTC	CASSPTGDSYNEQFF
NA	TRBV7-2	TRBJ1-2	15	NA	TGTGCCAGCACCGTATACGGGGTCGGCGCCTATGGCTACACCTTC	CASTVYGVGAYGYTF
TRBD1	TRBV6-1	TRBJ2-1	13	NA	TGTGCCAGCGCGGGACAGGGGTACAATGAGCAGTTCTTC	CASAGQGYNEQFF
NA	TRBV29-1	TRBJ1-1	12	NA	TGCAGCCTGGGAGAGGGAAGAACTGAAGCTTTCTTT	CSLGEGRTEAFF
TRBD1	TRBV5-4	TRBJ1-4	15	NA	TGTGCCAGCAGCTCCCCTGGGACAGGAAATGAAAAACTGTTTTTT	CASSSPGTGNEKLFF
TRBD1	TRBV11-2	TRBJ2-5	16	few	TGTGCCAGCAGCTTAGAACGTACAGGGGGGTATGAGACCCAGTACTTC	CASSLERTGGYETQYF
TRBD2	TRBV6-6	TRBJ2-3	16	once	TGTGCCAGCAGTCTAAGGACTAGCGGGCCGCGGGATACGCAGTATTTT	CASSLRTSGPRDTQYF
TRBD2	TRBV7-2	TRBJ2-3	16	NA	TGTGCCAGCAGCACCTCGACTAGCTCCGGGTTAGTTACGCAGTATTTT	CASSTSTSSGLVTQYF
NA	TRBV25-1	TRBJ2-1	15	few	TGTGCCAGCAGTGCGGCGACAGGTCCCTACAATGAGCAGTTCTTC	CASSAATGPYNEQFF
TRBD1	TRBV4-3	TRBJ1-2	17	NA	TGCGCCAGCAGCTCGCCCGGGACAGGGGCCGGACGAGTTGGCTACACCTTC	CASSSPGTGAGRVGYTF
TRBD1	TRBV28	TRBJ2-2	15	NA	TGTGCCAGCAGAGACAGGGTACCGAACACCGGGGAGCTGTTTTTT	CASRDRVPNTGELFF
TRBD1	TRBV6-5	TRBJ1-2	15	NA	TGTGCCAGCAGTTCCAGGACAGGGGCCTTCTATGGCTACACCTTC	CASSSRTGAFYGYTF
NA	TRBV7-9	TRBJ2-1	15	NA	TGTGCCAGCAGCTCCTCTGGGGCCCCCGTCGATGAGCAGTTCTTC	CASSSSGAPVDEQFF
TRBD1	TRBV18	TRBJ2-6	18	NA	TGTGCCAGCTCACCACGACAGGGTGGGCCGGGAGGGGCCAACGTCCTGACTTTC	CASSPRQGGPGGANVLTF
TRBD1	TRBV27	TRBJ1-5	14	NA	TGTGCCAGCAGTACACGGGACAGGGCGCAGCCCCAGCATTTT	CASSTRDRAQPQHF
TRBD1	TRBV13	TRBJ1-3	16	NA	TGTGCCAGCAGCGCCAGGGGGCGCAAGTCTGGAAACACCATATATTTT	CASSARGRKSGNTIYF
NA	TRBV5-1	TRBJ2-1	13	NA	TGCGCCAGCAGCTTGGTAAACAACAATGAGCAGTTCTTC	CASSLVNNNEQFF